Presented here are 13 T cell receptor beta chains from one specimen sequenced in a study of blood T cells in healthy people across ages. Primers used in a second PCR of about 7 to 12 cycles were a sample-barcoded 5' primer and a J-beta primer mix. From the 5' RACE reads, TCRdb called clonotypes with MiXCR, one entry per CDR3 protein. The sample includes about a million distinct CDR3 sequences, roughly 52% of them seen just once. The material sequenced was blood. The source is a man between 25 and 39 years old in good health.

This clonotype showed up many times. The CDR3 reads CASSLGTEAFF. CDR3 nucleotide sequence: TGCGCCAGCAGCTTGGGCACTGAAGCTTTCTTT. V usage is TRBV5-1 and J usage is TRBJ1-1; D remains ambiguous. V lost 0 bases and J lost 4, with 1 base in between. This CDR3 is 11 amino acids long. Germline V gives CDR1 SGHRS, CDR2 YFSETQ.

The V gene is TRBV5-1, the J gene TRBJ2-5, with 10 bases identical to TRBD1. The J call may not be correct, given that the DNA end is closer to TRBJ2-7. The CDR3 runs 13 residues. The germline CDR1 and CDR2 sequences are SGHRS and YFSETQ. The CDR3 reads CASRTGGADEQYF. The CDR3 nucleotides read TGCGCCAGCAGGACAGGGGGCGCAGACGAGCAGTACTTC.

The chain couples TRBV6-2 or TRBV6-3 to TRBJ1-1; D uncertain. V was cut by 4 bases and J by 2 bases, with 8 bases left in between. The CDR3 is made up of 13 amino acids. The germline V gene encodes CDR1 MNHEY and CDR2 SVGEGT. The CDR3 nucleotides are TGTGCCAGCAGTTTTAACGGTAACACTGAAGCTTTCTTT. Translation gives CASSFNGNTEAFF.

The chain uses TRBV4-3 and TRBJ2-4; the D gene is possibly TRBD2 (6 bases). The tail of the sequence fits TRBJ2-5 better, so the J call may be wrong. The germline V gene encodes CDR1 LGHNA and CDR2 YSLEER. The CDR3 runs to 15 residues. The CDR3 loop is CASSQDGGDFRTQYF. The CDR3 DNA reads TGCGCCAGCAGCCAGGATGGCGGGGACTTTCGGACCCAGTACTTC.

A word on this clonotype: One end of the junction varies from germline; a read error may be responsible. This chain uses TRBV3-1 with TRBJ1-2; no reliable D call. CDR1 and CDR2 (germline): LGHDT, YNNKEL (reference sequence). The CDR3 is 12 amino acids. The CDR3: CTSSQEYSGCTF. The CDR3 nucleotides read TGTACCAGCAGCCAAGAATATTCCGGCTGCACCTTC. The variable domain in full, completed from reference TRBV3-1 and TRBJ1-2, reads DTAVSQTPKYLVTQMGNDKSIKCEQNLGHDTMYWYKQDSKKFLKIMFSYNNKELIINETVPNRFSPKSPDKAHLNLHINSLELGDSAVYFCTSSQEYSGCTFGSGTRLTVV.

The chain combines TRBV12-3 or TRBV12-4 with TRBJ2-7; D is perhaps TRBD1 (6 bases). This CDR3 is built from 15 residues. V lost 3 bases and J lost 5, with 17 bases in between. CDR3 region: CASSLSQGYPHEQYF. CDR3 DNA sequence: TGTGCCAGCAGTTTGTCCCAGGGGTATCCCCACGAGCAGTACTTC.

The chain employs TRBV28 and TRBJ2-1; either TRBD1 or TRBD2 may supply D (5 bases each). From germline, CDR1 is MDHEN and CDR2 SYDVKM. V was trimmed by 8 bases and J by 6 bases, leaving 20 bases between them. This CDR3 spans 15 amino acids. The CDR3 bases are TGTGCCAGCGTCAAGCCCCGGGGCCAGTCCAATGAGCAGTTCTTC. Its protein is CASVKPRGQSNEQFF.

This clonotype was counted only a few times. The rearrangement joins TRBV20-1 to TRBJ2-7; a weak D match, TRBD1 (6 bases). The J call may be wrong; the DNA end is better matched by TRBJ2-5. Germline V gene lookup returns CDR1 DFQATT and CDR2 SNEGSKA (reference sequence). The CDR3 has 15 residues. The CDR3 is CSARDLGADGETQYF. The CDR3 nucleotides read TGCAGTGCTAGAGATTTGGGGGCGGACGGAGAGACCCAGTACTTC.

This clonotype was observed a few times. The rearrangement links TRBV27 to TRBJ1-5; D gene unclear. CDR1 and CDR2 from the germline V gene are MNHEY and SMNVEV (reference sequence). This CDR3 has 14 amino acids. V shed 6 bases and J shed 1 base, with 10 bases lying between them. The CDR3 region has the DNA TGTGCCAGCAGAGCCAGGCAAAGCAATCAGCCCCAGCATTTT. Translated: CASRARQSNQPQHF.

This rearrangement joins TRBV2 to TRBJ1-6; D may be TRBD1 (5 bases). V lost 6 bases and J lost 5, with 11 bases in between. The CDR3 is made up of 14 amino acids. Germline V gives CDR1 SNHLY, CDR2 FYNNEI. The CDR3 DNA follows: TGTGCCAGCAGGTCGGACACCGATAATTCACCCCTCCACTTT. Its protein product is CASRSDTDNSPLHF.

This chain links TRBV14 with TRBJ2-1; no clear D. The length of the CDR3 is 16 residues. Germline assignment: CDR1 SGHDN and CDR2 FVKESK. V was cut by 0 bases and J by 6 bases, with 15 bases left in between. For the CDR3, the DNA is TGTGCCAGCAGCCAAGAAGGGCATCCCCGGACCAATGAGCAGTTCTTC. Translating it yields CASSQEGHPRTNEQFF.

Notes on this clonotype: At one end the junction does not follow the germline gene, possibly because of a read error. CDR3 sequence reads: CSTRDLRAGRAYEQYF. In nucleotides, the CDR3 is TGCAGTACTAGAGATCTCCGTGCGGGACGAGCCTACGAGCAGTACTTC. The rearrangement links TRBV20-1 to TRBJ2-7, with D perhaps matching TRBD2 (6 bases). Germline assignment: CDR1 DFQATT and CDR2 SNEGSKA (reference sequence). CDR3 length: 16 residues.

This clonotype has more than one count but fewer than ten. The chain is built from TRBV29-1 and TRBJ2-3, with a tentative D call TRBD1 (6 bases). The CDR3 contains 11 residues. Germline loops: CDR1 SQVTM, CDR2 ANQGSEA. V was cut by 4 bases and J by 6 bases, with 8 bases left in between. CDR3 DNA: TGCAGCGTTGCAGGGGTGGATACGCAGTATTTT. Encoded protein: CSVAGVDTQYF.